The next 12 T cell receptor beta chains were all read from a single sample in a study of Graves' ophthalmopathy and Graves' hyperthyroidism (dated by TCRdb to the late 2010s). Sequencing took place on an Illumina HiSeq 2000. For repertoire sequencing, the TCR beta CDR3 regions were amplified from RNA transcripts. The first round of RT-PCR was done with HTBI primers and the Qiagen OneStep RT-PCR kit, and was followed by a second round of multiplex PCR, then size selection and purification. In-frame beta chains were kept once TCRdb had trimmed the public reads at Q25 with fastp and called clones with MiXCR. Duplicate CDR3 protein sequences are folded into a single record with the most common DNA and genes. The sample table records approximately 45,000 distinct CDR3 sequences; 50% of these occur just once. About 25% of the sample lies in the top ten. Sequencing used peripheral blood. The receptors stem from an adult man with Graves' ophthalmopathy.

This chain joins TRBV20-1 and TRBJ2-2; 12 nucleotides match TRBD2. Germline CDR1 DFQATT, CDR2 SNEGSKA (reference sequence). J lost 6 bases, V lost 6 bases, and 8 bases had no gene match. The CDR3 is 15 residues long. The CDR3 nucleotides read TGCAGTGCAAGGGCACTAGCGGGAGGCGCCGGGGAGCTGTTTTTT. Protein: CSARALAGGAGELFF.

The J gene is TRBJ2-1, the V gene TRBV29-1, with no clear D. Germline values: CDR1 SQVTM, CDR2 ANQGSEA. Trimming took 3 bases from V and 6 from J, leaving 21 bases between them. This CDR3 has 16 residues. In DNA, the CDR3 is TGCAGCGTTGATATCCCCGCCAGATTAATAGGCAATGAGCAGTTCTTC. This translates into CSVDIPARLIGNEQFF.

This clonotype counts as medium-sized (0.01 to 0.1%). The V and J genes are TRBV20-1 and TRBJ2-7; D is uncertain. In germline, CDR1 is DFQATT, CDR2 SNEGSKA (reference sequence). The ends were cut back, 2 bases at V and 7 bases at J, with 9 bases in the middle. This CDR3 is built from 11 residues. The CDR3 here is CSARSSVEQYF. DNA for the CDR3: TGCAGTGCTAGAAGTTCCGTGGAGCAGTACTTC.

On this clonotype itself: One end of the junction is discordant with germline, which a read error may explain. This chain links TRBV12-3 or TRBV12-4 with TRBJ1-5; tentatively, D is TRBD1 (6 bases). The CDR3 is 14 amino acids. CDR3 region: CDSSSYRGNQPQHF. The CDR3 DNA reads TGTGACAGCAGTTCATACAGGGGCAATCAGCCCCAGCATTTT.

Concerning this clonotype: Since no conserved phenylalanine or tryptophan closes the CDR3, a read error is the likely cause. CDR3: CSAIVGAGANVLTS. CDR3 bases: TGCAGTGCTATCGTAGGGGCTGGGGCCAACGTCCTGACTTCC. The chain employs TRBV20-1 and TRBJ2-6, with D possibly being TRBD1 (5 bases). This CDR3 comprises 14 residues. The germline V gene has CDR1 DFQATT and CDR2 SNEGSKA (reference sequence). The V end lost 4 bases, the J end lost 2 bases, and 9 bases lay between the germline ends.

J is TRBJ2-4 and V is TRBV2; 7 bases fit TRBD1. From germline, CDR1 is SNHLY and CDR2 FYNNEI. CDR3 length: 17 residues. V dropped 3 bases and J dropped 4; count of bases not matched to a gene: 12. The CDR3 loop is CASSEAPRWTGKNIQYF. Written as DNA, the CDR3 is TGTGCCAGCAGTGAGGCCCCCAGATGGACAGGAAAAAACATTCAGTACTTC.

The chain couples TRBV7-2 to TRBJ2-3, with 11 bases fitting TRBD2. This CDR3 spans 19 amino acids. V was pared by 5 bases and J by 5 bases, with 18 bases of the junction left unmatched. Germline V gene lookup returns CDR1 SGHTA and CDR2 FQGNSA. CDR3 DNA: TGTGCCAGCAGCGGATCAACTAGCGGGAGTTGGGTTATCGGAGATACGCAGTATTTT. It specifies CASSGSTSGSWVIGDTQYF.

This clonotype was counted a single time. CDR3 sequence reads: CAISETDTDRGTDTQFF. DNA of the CDR3: TGTGCCATCAGTGAGACTGATACCGACAGGGGCACGGATACGCAGTTCTTC. The J gene is TRBJ2-1, the V gene TRBV10-3; TRBD1 matches at 8 bases. In germline, CDR1 is ENHRY, CDR2 SYGVKD. Trimming took 2 bases from V and 12 from J; bases not matched to a gene: 18. The CDR3 spans 17 residues.

This clonotype was seen many times. V usage is TRBV5-1 and J usage is TRBJ1-6; no clear D. V was pared by 0 bases and J by 3 bases, with 7 bases between. Germline loops: CDR1 SGHRS, CDR2 YFSETQ. This CDR3 is 15 amino acids long. The CDR3: CASSLEADYNSPLHF. The CDR3 coding sequence is TGCGCCAGCAGCTTGGAGGCAGACTATAATTCACCCCTCCACTTT.

For this clonotype: Compared with germline, one end of the junction differs, possibly owing to a read error. V and J are TRBV5-1 and TRBJ1-1; D possibly corresponds to TRBD1 (5 bases). The CDR3 runs 13 residues. Germline V gene sequence: CDR1 SGHRS, CDR2 YFSETQ. The CDR3 coding sequence is TGCGACAGCAGCTGGGGCGGGAACACTGAAGCTTTCTTT. This translates into CDSSWGGNTEAFF. The whole variable domain, remainder taken from reference TRBV5-1 and TRBJ1-1, is KAGVTQTPRYLIKTRGQQVTLSCSPISGHRSVSWYQQTPGQGLQFLFEYFSETQRNKGNFPGRFSGRQFSNSRSEMNVSTLELGDSALYLCDSSWGGNTEAFFGQGTRLTVV.

CDR3 loop: CSARGSSRSKGNEQYF. The DNA of the CDR3 is TGCAGTGCTAGAGGGAGCTCTAGGTCCAAAGGAAACGAGCAGTACTTC. The chain recombines TRBV20-1 with TRBJ2-7; D is uncertain. Germline assignment: CDR1 DFQATT and CDR2 SNEGSKA (reference sequence). The CDR3 runs 16 residues. Trimming cost V 1 base and J 5 bases, with 21 bases left between them.

This clonotype was recorded at least ten times. The genes are TRBV5-1 and TRBJ1-2; D gene ambiguous. Germline V gene lookup returns CDR1 SGHRS and CDR2 YFSETQ. V shed 0 bases and J shed 1 base, with 13 bases lying between them. CDR3 length equals 16 residues. The CDR3 DNA is TGCGCCAGCAGCTTGGGCCCAAGATTTTTTAACTATGGCTACACCTTC. This encodes CASSLGPRFFNYGYTF. Variable domain in full (rest from reference TRBV5-1 and TRBJ1-2): KAGVTQTPRYLIKTRGQQVTLSCSPISGHRSVSWYQQTPGQGLQFLFEYFSETQRNKGNFPGRFSGRQFSNSRSEMNVSTLELGDSALYLCASSLGPRFFNYGYTFGSGTRLTVV.